The subject of this entry is one TCR beta chain. The data originate from a study of OX40 agonist ivuxolimab in advanced cancers. Study at large: The study reported partial responses in three patients: one hepatocellular carcinoma, two cutaneous melanoma.

Produced via immunoSEQ multiplex PCR; TCRdb's table is partial and in-frame only. This table holds tens of thousands of clones, around nine tenths found once. The clonotype originates from an adult with an advanced solid tumor such as melanoma, head and neck, liver or kidney cancer. The material was CD4+ or CD8+ T cells sorted from blood, obtained in a trial of the OX40 agonist ivuxolimab.

CDR3 region: CASSSMTGAIHEQYF. The CDR3 DNA follows: TGTGCCAGCAGTTCGATGACAGGGGCTATCCACGAGCAGTACTTC. V gene TRBV28 combines with J gene TRBJ2-7; 8 nucleotides line up with TRBD1. Germline CDR1 reads MDHEN; CDR2 reads SYDVKM. CDR3 length: 15 amino acids. V lost 4 bases and J lost 5; bases outside the gene matches: 10.